The 10 T cell receptor beta chains below come from one sample, sequenced in a study of T cells after yellow fever vaccination. MiXCR was run by TCRdb on the 5' RACE reads, yielding one entry per CDR3 protein. In the table there are hundreds of thousands of distinct CDR3 sequences, around 10% of which are singletons. The material sequenced was PBMCs, taken on the day of the first yellow fever vaccination. The receptors were sampled from a man aged 18-30 years who received the YFV17D yellow fever vaccine.

V is TRBV7-2 and J is TRBJ2-7; 8 nucleotides agree with TRBD2. The CDR3 sequence is 14 residues long. CDR1 is SGHTA, CDR2 FQGNSA, per germline. Losses at the gene ends were 4 bases for V and 2 bases for J; bases not matched to a gene: 4. CDR3 nucleotide sequence: TGTGCCAGCAGCTCCGCGGGGGGAGCCTACGAGCAGTACTTC. As protein: CASSSAGGAYEQYF.

The table lists this clonotype with a few counts. V gene TRBV5-1 combines with J gene TRBJ1-1; 7 bases match TRBD1. V shed 3 bases, J shed 2 bases, and the junction held 13 bases outside the gene matches. Germline CDR1 reads SGHRS; CDR2 reads YFSETQ. This CDR3 spans 17 amino acids. The CDR3 DNA follows: TGCGCCAGCAGCTCCGGCCTAACAGGGGCAATTAACACTGAAGCTTTCTTT. This codes for CASSSGLTGAINTEAFF.

This clonotype has more than one count but fewer than ten. The V call is TRBV7-2, the J call TRBJ2-2; TRBD2 agrees at 10 bases. The trim removed 3 bases at V and 4 bases at J, leaving 2 bases unmatched. Germline loops: CDR1 SGHTA, CDR2 FQGNSA. This CDR3 has 15 amino acids. The CDR3 protein is CASSFSSGGTGELFF. The DNA for the CDR3 is TGTGCCAGCAGCTTTTCTAGCGGGGGCACCGGGGAGCTGTTTTTT.

This clonotype has just a few counts. This sequence joins TRBV3-1 and TRBJ1-5; D perhaps matches TRBD1 (6 bases). There are 15 residues in the CDR3. CDR1 and CDR2 from the germline V gene are LGHDT and YNNKEL (reference sequence). V lost 3 bases, J lost 3 bases, and 12 bases lay in between. CDR3 DNA sequence: TGTGCCAGCAGCCAGTCGGACAGACCCAATCAGCCCCAGCATTTT. Amino acid sequence: CASSQSDRPNQPQHF.

V gene TRBV30 combines with J gene TRBJ2-1; D possibly corresponds to TRBD2 (6 bases). Germline CDR1 GTSNPN, CDR2 SVGIG (reference sequence). V lost 2 bases to trimming and J lost 2 bases, with 13 bases between them. The CDR3 length is 15 residues. The CDR3, as DNA: TGTGCCTGGAGTTCCTTTAGCGGAACCTACAATGAGCAGTTCTTC. This codes for CAWSSFSGTYNEQFF.

The genes are TRBV6-1 and TRBJ1-5; D gene unclear. V shed 6 bases and J shed 9 bases, with 15 bases lying between them. This CDR3 region has 13 residues. The germline V gene has CDR1 MNHNS and CDR2 SASEGT. CDR3 sequence (DNA): TGTGCCAGCAGCCGTCTCCCCAAACGGCCCCAGCATTTT. Protein sequence: CASSRLPKRPQHF.

The chain combines TRBV6-1 with TRBJ1-6, with D perhaps TRBD1 (5 bases). The CDR3 runs 16 residues. V lost 0 bases and J lost 9, with 15 bases in between. Germline V CDR1 and CDR2: MNHNS, SASEGT. In DNA form, the CDR3 reads TGTGCCAGCAGTGAAGCGCCGGGCAGAGGGGTTTCACCCCTCCACTTT. This translates into CASSEAPGRGVSPLHF.

This clonotype was seen a handful of times. This chain uses TRBV5-1 with TRBJ2-7; maybe TRBD1 (5 bases). This CDR3 has 14 amino acids. V was pared by 4 bases and J by 0 bases, with 11 bases between. Per germline, CDR1 SGHRS and CDR2 YFSETQ. CDR3 DNA sequence: TGCGCCAGCAGCCAGGACACCTACTCCTACGAGCAGTACTTC. Protein: CASSQDTYSYEQYF.

V usage is TRBV20-1 and J usage is TRBJ2-2; D unresolved. Per the germline V gene, CDR1 is DFQATT and CDR2 is SNEGSKA (reference sequence). CDR3 length equals 11 residues. The ends were cut back, 1 base at V and 5 bases at J, with 2 bases in the middle. The CDR3 sequence is CSARATGELFF. The DNA for the CDR3 is TGCAGTGCTAGAGCGACCGGGGAGCTGTTTTTT.

The chain couples TRBV5-5 to TRBJ2-3; D remains unclear. This CDR3 spans 15 amino acids. Looked up from germline, CDR1 is SGHKS and CDR2 is YYEKEE (reference sequence). V was shortened by 3 bases and J by 1 base, with 12 bases between the two germline ends. The CDR3, as DNA: TGTGCCAGCAGCTCTTCATTGCGGCGCACAGATACGCAGTATTTT. Translating gives CASSSSLRRTDTQYF.